Sequencing of this T cell receptor beta chain was carried out in a study of blood T cell repertoires in COVID-19. Per the original data handling: How many nucleated cells were present was estimated from reference gene primer amplification. Sequencing was performed with immunoSEQ multiplex PCR; in TCRdb, only in-frame clones are kept and a portion is missing. That table supplies the V and J calls and clone size; D and trimming were determined from the DNA. This repertoire shows about 170,000 clones, 82% found once; its top ten account for 5.5% to 7.5%. Germline CDR1 reads SQVTM; CDR2 reads ANQGSEA. The V end lost 2 bases, the J end lost 3 bases, and 15 bases lay between the germline ends. This CDR3 contains 15 residues. Seattle's cohort entered during active infection and was followed longitudinally.

The chain uses TRBV29-1 and TRBJ2-3; D is possibly TRBD1 (6 bases). The receptor was isolated from a woman aged 40 to 55 with COVID-19, enrolled during active disease. Sequences were obtained from peripheral blood. CDR3 nucleotides: TGCAGCGTTGAAAAGGGGGTTACCTCTACAGATACGCAGTATTTT. Encoded protein: CSVEKGVTSTDTQYF.